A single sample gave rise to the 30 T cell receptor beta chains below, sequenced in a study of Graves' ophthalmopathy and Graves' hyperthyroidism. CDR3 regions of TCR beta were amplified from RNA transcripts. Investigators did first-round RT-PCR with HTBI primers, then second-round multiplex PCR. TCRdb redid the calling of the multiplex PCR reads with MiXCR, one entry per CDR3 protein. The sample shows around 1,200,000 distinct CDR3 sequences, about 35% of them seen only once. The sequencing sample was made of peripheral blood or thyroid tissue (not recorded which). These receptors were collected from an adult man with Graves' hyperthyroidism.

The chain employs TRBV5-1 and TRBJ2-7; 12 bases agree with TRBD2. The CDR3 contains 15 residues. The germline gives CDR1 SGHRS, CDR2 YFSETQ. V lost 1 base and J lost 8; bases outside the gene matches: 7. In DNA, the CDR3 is TGCGCCAGCAGCTTGAATCTAGCGGGAGGGCCTCAGCAGTACTTC. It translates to CASSLNLAGGPQQYF.

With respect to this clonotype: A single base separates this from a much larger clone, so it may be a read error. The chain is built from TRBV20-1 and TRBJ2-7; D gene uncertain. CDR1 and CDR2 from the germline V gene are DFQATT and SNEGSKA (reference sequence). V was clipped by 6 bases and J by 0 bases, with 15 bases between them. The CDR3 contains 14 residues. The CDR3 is CSAIQAETSYEQYF. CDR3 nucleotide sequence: TGCAGTGCAATCCAGGCAGAAACCTCCTACGAGCAGTACTTC.

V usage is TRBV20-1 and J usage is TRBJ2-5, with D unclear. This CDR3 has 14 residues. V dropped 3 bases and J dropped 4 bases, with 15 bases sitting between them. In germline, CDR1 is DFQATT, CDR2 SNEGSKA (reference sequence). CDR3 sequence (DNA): TGCAGTGCTAGTACCTCCTCGGTTCGAGAGACCCAGTACTTC. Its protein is CSASTSSVRETQYF.

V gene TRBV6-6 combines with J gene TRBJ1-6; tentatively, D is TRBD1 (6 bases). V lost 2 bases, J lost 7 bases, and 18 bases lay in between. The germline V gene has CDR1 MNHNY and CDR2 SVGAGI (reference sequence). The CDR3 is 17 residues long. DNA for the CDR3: TGTGCCAGCAGTTACCCGACAGGTGGATCCCGAAATTCACCCCTCCACTTT. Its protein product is CASSYPTGGSRNSPLHF.

CDR3 amino acids: CASSVAGHKNYGYTF. The CDR3 DNA reads as TGCGCCAGCAGCGTTGCCGGACACAAAAACTATGGCTACACCTTC. The V call is TRBV10-2, the J call TRBJ1-2, with a tentative D call TRBD1 (5 bases). CDR1 WSHSY and CDR2 SAAADI come from the germline V gene. The CDR3 is 15 amino acids. The V end lost 6 bases, the J end lost 2 bases, and 16 bases lay between the germline ends.

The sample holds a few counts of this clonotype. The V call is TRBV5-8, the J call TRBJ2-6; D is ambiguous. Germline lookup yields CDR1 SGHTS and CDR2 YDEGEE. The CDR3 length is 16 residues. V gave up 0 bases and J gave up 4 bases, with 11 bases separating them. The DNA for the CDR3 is TGTGCCAGCAGCTTGGTGGGTTTAGAGGGGGCCAACGTCCTGACTTTC. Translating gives CASSLVGLEGANVLTF.

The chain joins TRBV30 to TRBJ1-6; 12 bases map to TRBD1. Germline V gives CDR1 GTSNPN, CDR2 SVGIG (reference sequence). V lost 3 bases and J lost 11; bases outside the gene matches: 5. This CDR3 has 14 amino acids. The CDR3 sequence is CAWRGQGASTPLHF. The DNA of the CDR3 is TGTGCCTGGAGGGGACAGGGGGCGAGTACACCCCTCCACTTT.

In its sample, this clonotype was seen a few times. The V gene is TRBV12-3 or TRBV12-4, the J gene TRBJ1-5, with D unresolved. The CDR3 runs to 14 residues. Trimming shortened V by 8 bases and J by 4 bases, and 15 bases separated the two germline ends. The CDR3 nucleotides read TGTGCCAGCGGCCGGTTTGAGTGGAATCAGCCCCAGCATTTT. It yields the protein CASGRFEWNQPQHF.

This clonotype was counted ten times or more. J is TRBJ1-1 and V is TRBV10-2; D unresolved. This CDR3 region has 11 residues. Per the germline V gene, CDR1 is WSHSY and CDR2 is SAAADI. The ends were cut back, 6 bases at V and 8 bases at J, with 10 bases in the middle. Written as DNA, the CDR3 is TGCGCCAGCAGGTCGTCACAAGAAGCTTTCTTT. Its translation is CASRSSQEAFF.

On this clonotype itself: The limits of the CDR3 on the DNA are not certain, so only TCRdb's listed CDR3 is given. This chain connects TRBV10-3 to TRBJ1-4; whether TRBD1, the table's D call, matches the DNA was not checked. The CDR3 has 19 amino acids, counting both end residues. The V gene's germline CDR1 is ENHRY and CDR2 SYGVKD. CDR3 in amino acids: CAMYRCASSSGKVDEKLFF.

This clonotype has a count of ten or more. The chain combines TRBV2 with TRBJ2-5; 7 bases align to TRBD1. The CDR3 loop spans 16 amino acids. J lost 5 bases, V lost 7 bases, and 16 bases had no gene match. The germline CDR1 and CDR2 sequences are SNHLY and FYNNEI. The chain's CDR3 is CASIHSYDRVGETQYF. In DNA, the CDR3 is TGTGCCAGCATCCATTCCTATGACAGGGTGGGCGAGACCCAGTACTTC.

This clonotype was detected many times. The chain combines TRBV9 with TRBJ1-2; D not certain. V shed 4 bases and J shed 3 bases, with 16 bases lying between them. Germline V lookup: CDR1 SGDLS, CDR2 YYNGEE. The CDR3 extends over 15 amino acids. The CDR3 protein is CASSILPDKDYGYTF. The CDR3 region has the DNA TGTGCCAGCAGCATTTTACCAGACAAGGACTATGGCTACACCTTC.

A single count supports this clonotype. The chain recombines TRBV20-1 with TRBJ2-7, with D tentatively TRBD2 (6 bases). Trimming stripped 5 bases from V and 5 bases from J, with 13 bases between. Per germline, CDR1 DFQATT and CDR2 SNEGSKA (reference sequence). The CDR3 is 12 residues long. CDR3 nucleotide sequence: TGCAGTGCTCACCCGGGACTTAACGAGCAGTACTTC. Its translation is CSAHPGLNEQYF.

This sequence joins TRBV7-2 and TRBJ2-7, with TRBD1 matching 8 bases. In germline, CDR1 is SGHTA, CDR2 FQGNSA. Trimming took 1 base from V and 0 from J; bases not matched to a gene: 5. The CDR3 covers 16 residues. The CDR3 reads CASSLVPDRGSYEQYF. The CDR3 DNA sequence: TGTGCCAGCAGCTTAGTTCCCGACAGGGGCTCCTACGAGCAGTACTTC.

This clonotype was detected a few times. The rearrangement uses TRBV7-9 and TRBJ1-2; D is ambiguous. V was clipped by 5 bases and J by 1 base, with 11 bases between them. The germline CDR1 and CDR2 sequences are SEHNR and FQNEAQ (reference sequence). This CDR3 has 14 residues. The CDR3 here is CASSPLGINYGYTF. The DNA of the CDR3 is TGTGCCAGCAGCCCTCTAGGGATTAACTATGGCTACACCTTC.

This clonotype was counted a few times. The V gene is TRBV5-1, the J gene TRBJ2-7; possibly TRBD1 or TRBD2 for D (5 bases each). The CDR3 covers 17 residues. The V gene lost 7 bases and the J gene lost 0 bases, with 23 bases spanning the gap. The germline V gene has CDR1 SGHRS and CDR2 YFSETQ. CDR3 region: CASSPNFLGTPSYEQYF. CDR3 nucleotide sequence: TGCGCCAGCTCGCCTAACTTCCTCGGGACCCCCTCCTACGAGCAGTACTTC.

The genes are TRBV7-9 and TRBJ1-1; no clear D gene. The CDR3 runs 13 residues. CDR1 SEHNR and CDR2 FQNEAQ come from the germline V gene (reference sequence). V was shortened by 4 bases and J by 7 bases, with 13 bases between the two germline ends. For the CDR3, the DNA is TGTGCCAGCAGCTCCACAGCTCCTTATGAAGCTTTCTTT. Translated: CASSSTAPYEAFF.

CDR3 sequence: CAITQTGGYKSEQYF. The CDR3 nucleotides read TGTGCCATCACCCAGACAGGCGGGTACAAGTCCGAGCAGTACTTC. The gene calls are TRBV10-3 and TRBJ2-7, with a tentative D call TRBD1 (6 bases). The CDR3 contains 15 residues. V was trimmed by 7 bases and J by 6 bases, leaving 22 bases between them. Per the germline V gene, CDR1 is ENHRY and CDR2 is SYGVKD.

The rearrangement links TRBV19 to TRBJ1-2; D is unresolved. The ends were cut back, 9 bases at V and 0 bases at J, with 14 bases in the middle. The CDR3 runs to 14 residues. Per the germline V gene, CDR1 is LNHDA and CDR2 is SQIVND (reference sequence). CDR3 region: CASPPGQTNYGYTF. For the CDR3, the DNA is TGTGCCAGCCCTCCGGGCCAGACTAACTATGGCTACACCTTC. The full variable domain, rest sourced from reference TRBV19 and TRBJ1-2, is DGGITQSPKYLFRKEGQNVTLSCEQNLNHDAMYWYRQDPGQGLRLIYYSQIVNDFQKGDIAEGYSVSREKKESFPLTVTSAQKNPTAFYLCASPPGQTNYGYTFGSGTRLTVV.

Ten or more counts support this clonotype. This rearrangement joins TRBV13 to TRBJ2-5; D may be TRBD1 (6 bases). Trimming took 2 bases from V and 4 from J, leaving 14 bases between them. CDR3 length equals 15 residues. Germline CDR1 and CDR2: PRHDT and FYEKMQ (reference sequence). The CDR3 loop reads CASSLRGSVGETQYF. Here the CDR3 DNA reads TGTGCCAGCAGCTTAAGGGGGAGCGTAGGAGAGACCCAGTACTTC.

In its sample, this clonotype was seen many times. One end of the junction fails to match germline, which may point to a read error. The chain's CDR3 is CSAHGGSYSYTF. In DNA form, the CDR3 reads TGCAGTGCTCATGGCGGGTCCTATAGCTACACCTTC. This chain joins TRBV20-1 and TRBJ1-2, with D uncertain. CDR1 and CDR2 from the germline V gene are DFQATT and SNEGSKA (reference sequence). This CDR3 contains 12 residues.

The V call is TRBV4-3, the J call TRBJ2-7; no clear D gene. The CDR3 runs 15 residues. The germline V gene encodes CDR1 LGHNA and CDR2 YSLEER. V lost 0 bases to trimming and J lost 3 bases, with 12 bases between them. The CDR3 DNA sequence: TGCGCCAGCAGCCAAGAATCCTTCCGATTCTACGAGCAGTACTTC. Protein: CASSQESFRFYEQYF.

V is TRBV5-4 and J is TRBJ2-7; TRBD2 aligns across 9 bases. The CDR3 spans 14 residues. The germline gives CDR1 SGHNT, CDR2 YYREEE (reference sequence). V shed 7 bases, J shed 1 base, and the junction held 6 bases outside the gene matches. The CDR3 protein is CASENSGSSYEQYF. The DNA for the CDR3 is TGTGCCAGCGAAAATAGCGGGAGTTCCTACGAGCAGTACTTC.

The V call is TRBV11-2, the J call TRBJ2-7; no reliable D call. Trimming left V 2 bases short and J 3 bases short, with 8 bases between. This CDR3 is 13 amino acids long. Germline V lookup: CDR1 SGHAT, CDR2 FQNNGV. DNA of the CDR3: TGTGCCAGCAGCTTAAATTACAACTACGAGCAGTACTTC. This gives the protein CASSLNYNYEQYF.

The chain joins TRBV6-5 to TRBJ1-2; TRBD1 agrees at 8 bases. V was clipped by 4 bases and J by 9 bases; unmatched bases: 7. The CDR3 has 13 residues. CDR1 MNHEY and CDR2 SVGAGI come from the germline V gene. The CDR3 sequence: CASSSTQGGSYTF. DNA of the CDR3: TGTGCCAGCAGTTCCACACAGGGGGGCAGCTACACCTTC.

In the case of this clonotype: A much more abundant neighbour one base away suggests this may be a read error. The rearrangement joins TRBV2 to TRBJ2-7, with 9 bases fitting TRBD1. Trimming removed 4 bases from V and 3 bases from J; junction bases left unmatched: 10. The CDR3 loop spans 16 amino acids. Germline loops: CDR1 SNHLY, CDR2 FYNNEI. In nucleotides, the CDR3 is TGTGCCAGCAGTGGCCAAGGGAGGGACAGGGACTACGAGCAGTACTTC. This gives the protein CASSGQGRDRDYEQYF.

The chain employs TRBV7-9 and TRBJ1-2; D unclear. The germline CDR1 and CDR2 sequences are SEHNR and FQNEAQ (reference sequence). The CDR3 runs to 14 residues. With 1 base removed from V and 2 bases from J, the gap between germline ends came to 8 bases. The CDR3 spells CASSLGQQNYGYTF. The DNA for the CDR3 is TGTGCCAGCAGCTTAGGGCAGCAAAACTATGGCTACACCTTC.

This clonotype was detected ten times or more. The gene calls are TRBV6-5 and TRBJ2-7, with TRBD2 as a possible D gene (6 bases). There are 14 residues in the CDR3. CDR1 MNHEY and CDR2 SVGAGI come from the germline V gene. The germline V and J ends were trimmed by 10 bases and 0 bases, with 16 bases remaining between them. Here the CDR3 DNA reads TGTGCCACAGGAGGCGGGAAGAGCTCCTACGAGCAGTACTTC. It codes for CATGGGKSSYEQYF.

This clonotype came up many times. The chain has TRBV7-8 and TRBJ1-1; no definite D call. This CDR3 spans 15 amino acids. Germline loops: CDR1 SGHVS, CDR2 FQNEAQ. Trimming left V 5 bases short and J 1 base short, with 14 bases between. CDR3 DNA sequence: TGTGCCAGCAGCCTAACCGGAGGCGGGAACACTGAAGCTTTCTTT. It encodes CASSLTGGGNTEAFF. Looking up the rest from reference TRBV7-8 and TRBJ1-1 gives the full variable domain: GAGVSQSPRYKVAKRGQDVALRCDPISGHVSLFWYQQALGQGPEFLTYFQNEAQLDKSGLPSDRFFAERPEGSVSTLKIQRTQQEDSAVYLCASSLTGGGNTEAFFGQGTRLTVV.

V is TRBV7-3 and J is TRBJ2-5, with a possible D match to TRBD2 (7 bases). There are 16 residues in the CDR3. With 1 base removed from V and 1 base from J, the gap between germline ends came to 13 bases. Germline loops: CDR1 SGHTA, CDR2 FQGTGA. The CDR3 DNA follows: TGTGCCAGCAGCTTAATTGGGGGCGGGGGCCAAGAGACCCAGTACTTC. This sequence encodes CASSLIGGGGQETQYF.